One T cell receptor beta chain is described in this entry. Its antigen is still unknown. No base quality information exists; no much larger clone differs at one position. The CDR3 starts with the cysteine, ends with the phenylalanine, and has 14 residues. The read is trimmed to its CDR3 DNA, 42 bases read in frame from base 1. Trimming removed 2 bases from V and 5 bases from J, leaving 12 bases between the germline ends. CDR1 SGHVS and CDR2 FNYEAQ are derived from the germline V gene. Every donor in the study was a healthy Caucasian. The twin cohort comprised three pairs of female monozygotic twins, all aged roughly 18 to 30 years. Positive isolation kits from Invitrogen were used to isolate CD4+ and CD8+ T cell populations. This entry belongs to a study of identical twins (TCRdb year 2016). As for the study more broadly: The study deep-sequenced TCR alpha and beta repertoires from monozygotic twins, unrelated adults of various ages and cord blood to test whether fetal clonotypes persist. Replicate twin experiments were performed at different times using different library preparation protocols to rule out contamination.

Library method: 5' RACE. Sequencing instrument: Illumina HiSeq 2000. Template switching introduced a universal primer binding site; the final cDNA contained a unique molecular identifier, enabling accurate counting of TCR cDNA molecules. Specific primers in the conserved constant-segment region were used to synthesize first-strand cDNA for the TCR alpha and beta chains. To control for contamination, every cDNA library was double barcoded, receiving both a SMART-Mk sample barcode and Illumina barcodes. TruSeq adapter sequences and Illumina sample barcodes were added in two successive PCR steps. TCR alpha and beta cDNA libraries were sequenced on the Illumina HiSeq platform with custom primers. The paper's data handling went like this. Raw reads were processed with MiGEC to extract unique molecular identifiers, and MiXCR was used to determine CDR3 positions. For each individual, recombination models were inferred using an EM algorithm with the repgenHMM and IGoR tools. The analysis of shared clonotypes was done with the tcR package in R, with sharing normalized by the product of cloneset sizes. Out-of-frame nonproductive sequences were analyzed to study raw recombination free of thymic and clonal selection effects. TCRdb cleaned the public reads at Q25 with fastp, built clones with MiXCR and kept in-frame beta chains. Every distinct CDR3 protein forms one entry, paired with its most common genes and DNA. It is TCRdb's table, rather than the study itself, that gives the V and J calls and clone size. The sample table lists more than 400,000 distinct CDR3 sequences, 13% to 15% of them with a count of one. The ten largest clones represent about 0.47% of the sample.

General findings and caveats noted by the study authors: In beta out-of-frame sequences, excess twin sharing was weaker, because having fewer shared sequences lowered the signal-to-noise ratio. Fewer insertions were carried by abundant cord blood beta clonotypes; a weaker similar trend was observed in young adult naive repertoires, while no such trend was observed in memory repertoires. Recombination models systematically underestimated out-of-frame TCR alpha sharing in monozygotic twins but agreed with sharing between unrelated individuals. Invariant T cells such as MAIT and iNKT could partly confound zero-insertion analyses, although diverse VJ usage argued against such confounding for most clonotypes. Conclusions relied on cross-sectional statistical analysis, since the same donors could not be followed over many years. Compared with coincidental sharing between unrelated individuals, an excess of low generation-probability sequences was observed among out-of-frame TCR alpha sequences shared between twins.

The same sample was also used in a study of yellow fever vaccine responses in identical twins. The second study also describes: The T cell response to vaccination in identical twins was reported by the authors to appear partly convergent and partly personalized. In identical twins, the study followed T cell clones that responded to the vaccine with precision.

The V and J segments used are TRBV7-6 and TRBJ2-5; the D gene cannot be resolved reliably. The origin of this receptor is a woman younger than 35 in good health. The sample was CD4+ T cells sorted from blood. The CDR3 reads as follows: CASSLMGNGETQYF. The bases read TGTGCCAGCAGCTTAATGGGTAACGGGGAGACCCAGTACTTC.